Presented here are 10 T cell receptor beta chains from one specimen sequenced in a study of PD-L1 blockade in urothelial cancer. The table came from immunoSEQ multiplex PCR; TCRdb's copy has only in-frame clones and leaves some out. The repertoire holds around 68,000 clones, with 80% to 90% as singletons. Documented time point: pretreatment peripheral blood. This sample comprised PBMCs, obtained around atezolizumab (anti-PD-L1) treatment. The receptors stem from a man between 70 and 80 years old with urothelial cancer.

This clone was counted a single time. The V and J genes are TRBV19 and TRBJ1-3; D is unclear. V shed 7 bases and J shed 0 bases, with 10 bases lying between them. The CDR3 is 14 residues long. In germline, CDR1 is LNHDA, CDR2 SQIVND (reference sequence). The CDR3 DNA reads as TGTGCCAGTATGGCAGAAGTCTCTGGAAACACCATATATTTT. It translates to CASMAEVSGNTIYF. The whole variable domain, remainder taken from reference TRBV19 and TRBJ1-3, is DGGITQSPKYLFRKEGQNVTLSCEQNLNHDAMYWYRQDPGQGLRLIYYSQIVNDFQKGDIAEGYSVSREKKESFPLTVTSAQKNPTAFYLCASMAEVSGNTIYFGEGSWLTVV.

Turning to this clone: At one of its ends the junction is not consistent with the germline gene, which may arise from a read error. The rearrangement links TRBV7-7 to TRBJ2-3; D gene uncertain. The CDR3 is 15 amino acids. Germline V CDR1 and CDR2: SSHAT, FNYEAQ (reference sequence). CDR3: CASSRDLASTDTQYF. The CDR3 DNA reads TGTGCTAGCAGCCGTGATCTGGCTAGCACAGATACGCAGTATTTT.

As concerns this clone: The sample carries other DNA sequences with the same CDR3. The V and J genes are TRBV28 and TRBJ2-1, with D maybe TRBD1 (6 bases). The V end was cut by 1 base, the J end by 7 bases, with 8 bases between. This CDR3 contains 13 residues. CDR1 MDHEN and CDR2 SYDVKM come from the germline V gene. CDR3 region: CASSLSRGNEQFF. The CDR3 region has the DNA TGTGCCAGCAGTTTATCGAGGGGGAATGAGCAGTTCTTC.

V and J are TRBV5-6 and TRBJ2-2, with D maybe TRBD2 (6 bases). This CDR3 region has 17 residues. CDR1 and CDR2 (germline): SGHDT, YYEEEE. The V end lost 0 bases, the J end lost 5 bases, and 17 bases lay between the germline ends. The CDR3 bases are TGTGCCAGCAGCTTGGGCGGCCAGGGAGGATCTACCGGGGAGCTGTTTTTT. Protein: CASSLGGQGGSTGELFF.

The rearrangement links TRBV25-1 to TRBJ2-1; D possibly corresponds to TRBD1 (5 bases). The CDR3 is 15 amino acids. Germline V gene sequence: CDR1 MGHDK, CDR2 SYGVNS. Deletions cut 11 bases from V and 7 bases from J, with 24 bases between. As DNA, the CDR3 is TGTGCCTCCCACCCTCCGGCCAACCAGGGAAATGAGCAGTTCTTC. Encoded protein: CASHPPANQGNEQFF.

The chain uses TRBV19 and TRBJ2-7; D uncertain. V lost 0 bases and J lost 0, with 12 bases in between. Germline-derived CDR1 and CDR2 are LNHDA and SQIVND (reference sequence). The CDR3 is 16 amino acids. CDR3 nucleotides: TGTGCCAGTAGTATAGATCCCGCGTCAAGCTCCTACGAGCAGTACTTC. Translated, it gives CASSIDPASSSYEQYF. The full variable domain, with the rest looked up from reference TRBV19 and TRBJ2-7, is DGGITQSPKYLFRKEGQNVTLSCEQNLNHDAMYWYRQDPGQGLRLIYYSQIVNDFQKGDIAEGYSVSREKKESFPLTVTSAQKNPTAFYLCASSIDPASSSYEQYFGPGTRLTVT.

The chain links TRBV9 to TRBJ2-5, with D maybe TRBD2 (5 bases). The J call is doubtful: the DNA matches TRBJ2-7 better. Germline assignment: CDR1 SGDLS and CDR2 YYNGEE. There are 15 residues in the CDR3. The CDR3 sequence is CASSAAAGGNYEQYF. Here the CDR3 DNA reads TGTGCCAGCAGCGCGGCGGCAGGAGGAAATTACGAGCAGTACTTC.

This clone was seen once. The chain is built from TRBV19 and TRBJ1-2; 8 bases match TRBD1. Trimming at V came to 6 bases and at J to 6 bases, leaving 9 bases not matched to a gene. This CDR3 comprises 14 residues. CDR1 is LNHDA and CDR2 is SQIVND in the germline V gene (reference sequence). CDR3 DNA sequence: TGTGCCAGTAGCCCATTCCCGGACAGGGATGGCTACACCTTC. Translated: CASSPFPDRDGYTF.

The chain has TRBV6-1 and TRBJ2-7; 8 positions match TRBD1. There are 18 residues in the CDR3. The V segment lost 1 base and the J segment 6 bases; nucleotides outside the gene matches: 17. The germline V gene encodes CDR1 MNHNS and CDR2 SASEGT. In DNA form, the CDR3 reads TGTGCCAGCAGTGAAGATGGGACAGGTGGATCTATCTTCGGCGAGCAGTACTTC. Its translation is CASSEDGTGGSIFGEQYF.

The sample holds one count of this clone. V is TRBV7-8 and J is TRBJ2-1; TRBD1 matches at 7 bases. The germline CDR1 and CDR2 sequences are SGHVS and FQNEAQ. Trimming at V came to 3 bases and at J to 9 bases, leaving 2 bases not matched to a gene. This CDR3 comprises 12 residues. The CDR3 loop reads CASSFTGVEQFF. The CDR3 region has the DNA TGTGCCAGCAGCTTCACAGGGGTTGAGCAGTTCTTC.